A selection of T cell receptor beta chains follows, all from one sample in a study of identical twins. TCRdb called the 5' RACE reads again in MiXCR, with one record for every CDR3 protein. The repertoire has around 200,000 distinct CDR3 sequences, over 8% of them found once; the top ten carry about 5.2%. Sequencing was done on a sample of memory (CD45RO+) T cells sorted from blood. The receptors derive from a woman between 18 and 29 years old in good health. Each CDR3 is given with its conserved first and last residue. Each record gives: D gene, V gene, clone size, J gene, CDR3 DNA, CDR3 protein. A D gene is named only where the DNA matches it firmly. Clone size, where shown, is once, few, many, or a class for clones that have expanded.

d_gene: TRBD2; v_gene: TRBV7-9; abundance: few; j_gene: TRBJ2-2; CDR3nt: TGTGCCAGCAGCTTTATAGCGGGAGAGACCGGGGAGCTGTTTTTT; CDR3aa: CASSFIAGETGELFF
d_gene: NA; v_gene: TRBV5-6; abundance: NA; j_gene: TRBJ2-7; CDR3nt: TGTGCCAGCGGCCGCGGGCTCACCTACGAGCAGTACTTC; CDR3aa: CASGRGLTYEQYF
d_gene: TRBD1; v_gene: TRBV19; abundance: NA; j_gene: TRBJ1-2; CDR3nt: TGTGCCAGTAGCGGGGACAGAACTGCATACTATGGCTACACCTTC; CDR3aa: CASSGDRTAYYGYTF
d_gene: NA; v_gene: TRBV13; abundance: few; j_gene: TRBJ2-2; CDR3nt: TGTGCCAGCAGCCCCCGGTGGCCGGGGGAGCTGTTTTTT; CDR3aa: CASSPRWPGELFF
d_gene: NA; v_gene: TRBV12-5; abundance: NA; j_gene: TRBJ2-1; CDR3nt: TGTGCTAGTGGTTTGGTACCTGGGGGCGGAAGCTACAATGAGCAGTTCTTC; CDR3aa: CASGLVPGGGSYNEQFF
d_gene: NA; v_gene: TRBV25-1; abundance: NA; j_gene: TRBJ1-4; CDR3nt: TGTGCCAGCAGTGAAGGACAGAGGGAAAAACTGTTTTTT; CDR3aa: CASSEGQREKLFF
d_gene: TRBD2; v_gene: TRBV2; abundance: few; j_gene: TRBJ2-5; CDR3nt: TGTGCCACCTCCGGGACTAGCGGGAAAGAGACCCAGTACTTC; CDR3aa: CATSGTSGKETQYF
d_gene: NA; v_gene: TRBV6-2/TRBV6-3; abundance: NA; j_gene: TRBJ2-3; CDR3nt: TGTGCCAGCAAAGCTCGGATTCTTACAGATACGCAGTATTTT; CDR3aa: CASKARILTDTQYF
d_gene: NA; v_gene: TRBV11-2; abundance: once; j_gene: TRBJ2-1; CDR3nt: TGTGCCAGCAGTCTACTCCTGGTGGGGTACGGTGAGCAGTTCTTC; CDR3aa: CASSLLLVGYGEQFF
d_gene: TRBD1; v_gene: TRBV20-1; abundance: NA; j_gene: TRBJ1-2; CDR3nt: TGCAGTGCCCTCCCGGGACAGGGCGGTGGCTACACCTTC; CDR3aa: CSALPGQGGGYTF
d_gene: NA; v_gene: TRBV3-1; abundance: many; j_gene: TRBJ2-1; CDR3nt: TGTGCCAGCAGCCGCTTAGGACCGGGGGTCAATGAGCAGTTCTTC; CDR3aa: CASSRLGPGVNEQFF
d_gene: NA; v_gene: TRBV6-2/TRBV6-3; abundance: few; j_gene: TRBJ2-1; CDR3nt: TGTGCCAGCAGTGTAGGGCCGACCCAGTTCTTC; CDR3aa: CASSVGPTQFF
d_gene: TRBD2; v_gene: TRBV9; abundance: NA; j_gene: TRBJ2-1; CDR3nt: TGTGCCAGCAGCGCCTTGACTAGCGGCTACAATGAGCAGTTCTTC; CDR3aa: CASSALTSGYNEQFF
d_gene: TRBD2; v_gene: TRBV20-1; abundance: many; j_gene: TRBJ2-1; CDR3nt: TGCAGTGCTAGTATTGCTAGCGGGAGGATACATGAGCAGTTCTTC; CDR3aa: CSASIASGRIHEQFF
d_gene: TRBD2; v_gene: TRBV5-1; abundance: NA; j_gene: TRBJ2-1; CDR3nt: TGCGCCAGCAGCTTGAGGGGTAGCGGGAGCTACAATGAGCAGTTCTTC; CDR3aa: CASSLRGSGSYNEQFF
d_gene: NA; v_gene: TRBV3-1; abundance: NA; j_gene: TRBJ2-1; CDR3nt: TGTGCCAGCAGCCAAGCGGGCGAGCAGTTCTTC; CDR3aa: CASSQAGEQFF
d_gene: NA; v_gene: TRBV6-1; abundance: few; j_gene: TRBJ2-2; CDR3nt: TGTGCCAGCAGACGAACAGGGTTGGGGAACACCGGGGAGCTGTTTTTT; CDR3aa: CASRRTGLGNTGELFF
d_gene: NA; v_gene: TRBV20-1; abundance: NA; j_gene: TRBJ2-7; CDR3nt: TGCAGTGCCCGCGGGGGCGGGGCGGCATATACCTACGAGCAGTACTTC; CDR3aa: CSARGGGAAYTYEQYF
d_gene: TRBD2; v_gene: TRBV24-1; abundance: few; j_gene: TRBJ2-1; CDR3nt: TGTGCCACCAGTGATGATCGGACTAGCGGGAACAATGAGCAGTTCTTC; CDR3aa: CATSDDRTSGNNEQFF
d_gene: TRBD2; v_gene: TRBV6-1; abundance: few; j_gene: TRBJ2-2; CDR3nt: TGTGCCAGCAGTACCCCCCGACTAGCGTCGAACACCGGGGAGCTGTTTTTT; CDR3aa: CASSTPRLASNTGELFF
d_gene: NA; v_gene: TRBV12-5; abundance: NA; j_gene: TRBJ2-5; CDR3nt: TGTGCTAGTGGCAATAGACAGGTCCAAGAGACCCAGTACTTC; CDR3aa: CASGNRQVQETQYF
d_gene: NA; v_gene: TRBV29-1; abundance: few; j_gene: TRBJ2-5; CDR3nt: TGCAGCGTTGACCCTGACAGCCTCCAAGAGACCCAGTACTTC; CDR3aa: CSVDPDSLQETQYF
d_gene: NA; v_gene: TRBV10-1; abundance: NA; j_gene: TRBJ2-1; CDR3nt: TGCGCCAGCAGTGATGCCGGGACTTCGTCCTACAATGAGCAGTTCTTC; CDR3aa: CASSDAGTSSYNEQFF
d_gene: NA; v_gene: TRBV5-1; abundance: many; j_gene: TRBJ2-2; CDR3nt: TGCGCCAGCAGCCCAACCCCGTTGACGGCCGGGGGTGGCGCCGGGGAGCTGTTTTTT; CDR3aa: CASSPTPLTAGGGAGELFF
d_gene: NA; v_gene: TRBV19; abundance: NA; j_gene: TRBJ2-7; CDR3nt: TGTGCCAGTAGTATAGCAACCGGAGCGGGTCAGCAGTACTTC; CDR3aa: CASSIATGAGQQYF
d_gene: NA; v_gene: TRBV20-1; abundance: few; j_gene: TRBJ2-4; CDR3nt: TGCAGTGCTATCCGGGACCTAGCCAAAAACATTCAGTACTTC; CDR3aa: CSAIRDLAKNIQYF
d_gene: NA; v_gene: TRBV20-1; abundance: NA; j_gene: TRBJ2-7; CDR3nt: TGCAGTGCTACTTGGACGGAGACCTACGAGCAGTACTTC; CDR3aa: CSATWTETYEQYF
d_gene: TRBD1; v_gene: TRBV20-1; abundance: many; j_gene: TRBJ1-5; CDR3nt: TGCAGTGTTTCTCACAGGGGTCGCAATCAGCCCCAGCATTTT; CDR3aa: CSVSHRGRNQPQHF
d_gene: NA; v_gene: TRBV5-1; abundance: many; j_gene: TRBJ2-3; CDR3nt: TGCGCCAGCAGGAAGGTCAGGGGCGCGGGTTCAGATACGCAGTATTTT; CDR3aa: CASRKVRGAGSDTQYF
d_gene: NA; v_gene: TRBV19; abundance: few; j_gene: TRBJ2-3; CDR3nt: TGTGCCAGTAGTCCCCCCCGGAGGGGATGGCCCACAGATACGCAGTATTTT; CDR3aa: CASSPPRRGWPTDTQYF
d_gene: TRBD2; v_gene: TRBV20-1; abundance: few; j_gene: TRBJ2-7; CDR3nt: TGCAGTGCTAGAGATTGGGGGACTAGCGGGAGGGCGCAGTACTTC; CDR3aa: CSARDWGTSGRAQYF
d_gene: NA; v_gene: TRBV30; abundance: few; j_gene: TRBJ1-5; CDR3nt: TGTGCCTATACGGGGCATCTCGGAGGGCCCCAGCATTTT; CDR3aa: CAYTGHLGGPQHF
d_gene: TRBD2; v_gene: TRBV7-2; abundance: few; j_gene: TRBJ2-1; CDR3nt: TGTGCCAGCAGCAAGCGGGGGAGCTCCTACAATGAGCAGTTCTTC; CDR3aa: CASSKRGSSYNEQFF
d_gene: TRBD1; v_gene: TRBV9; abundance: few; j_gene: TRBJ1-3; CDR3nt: TGTGCCAGCAGCCCCGAGGGACAGTCGGCACGTAACACCATATATTTT; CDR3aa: CASSPEGQSARNTIYF
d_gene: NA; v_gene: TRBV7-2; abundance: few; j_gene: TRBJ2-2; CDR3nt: TGTGCCCCTCGCCTATACACCGGGGAGCTGTTTTTT; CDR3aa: CAPRLYTGELFF
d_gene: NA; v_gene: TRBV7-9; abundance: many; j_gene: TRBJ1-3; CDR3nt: TGTGCCAGCAGCTTAGGAGGGGCAGTGGACACCATATATTTT; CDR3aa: CASSLGGAVDTIYF
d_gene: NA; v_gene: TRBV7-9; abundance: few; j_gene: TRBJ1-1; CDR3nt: TGTGCCAGCAGCTTAATGGGAGGGGAGCACTTTCTCTTT; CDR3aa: CASSLMGGEHFLF
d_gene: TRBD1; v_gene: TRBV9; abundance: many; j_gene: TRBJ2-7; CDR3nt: TGTGCCAGCAGCGTAAGAGGACAGGGGGCCTACGAGCAGTACTTC; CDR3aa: CASSVRGQGAYEQYF
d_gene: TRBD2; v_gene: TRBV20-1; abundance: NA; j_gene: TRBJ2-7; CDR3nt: TGCAGTGCTCAACCCCGATGGGGGGGGCAGTACTTC; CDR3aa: CSAQPRWGGQYF
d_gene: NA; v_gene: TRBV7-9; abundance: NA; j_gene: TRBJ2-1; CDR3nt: TGTGCCAGCAGTGAAAGAAACAATGAGCAGTTCTTC; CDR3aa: CASSERNNEQFF
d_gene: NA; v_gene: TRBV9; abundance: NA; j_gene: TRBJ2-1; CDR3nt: TGTGCCAGCAGCCTTACCGGGACAACTTACAATGAGCAGTTCTTC; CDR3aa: CASSLTGTTYNEQFF
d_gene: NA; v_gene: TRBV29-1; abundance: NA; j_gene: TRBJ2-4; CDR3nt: TGCAGCGTGGCTATGCGGGGGCCTAGCAACATTCAGTACTTC; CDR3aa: CSVAMRGPSNIQYF
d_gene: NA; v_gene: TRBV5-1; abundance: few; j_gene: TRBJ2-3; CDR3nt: TGCGCCAGCAGCTTCATACGGGGGACTGCCACAGATACGCAGTATTTT; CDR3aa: CASSFIRGTATDTQYF
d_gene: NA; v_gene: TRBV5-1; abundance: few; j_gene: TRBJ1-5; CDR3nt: TGCGCCAGCAGCTTTACAGGGTCGTATAGCAATCAGCCCCAGCATTTT; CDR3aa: CASSFTGSYSNQPQHF
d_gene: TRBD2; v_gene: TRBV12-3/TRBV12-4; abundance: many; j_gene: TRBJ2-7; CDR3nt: TGTGCCAGCAGTTTAGGTAGTAGCGGGAGTTTCCACGAGCAGTACTTC; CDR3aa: CASSLGSSGSFHEQYF
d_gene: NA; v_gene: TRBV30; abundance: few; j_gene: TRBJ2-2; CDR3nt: TGTGCCTGGACCGGGACCCAACTCACCGGGGAGCTGTTTTTT; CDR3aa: CAWTGTQLTGELFF
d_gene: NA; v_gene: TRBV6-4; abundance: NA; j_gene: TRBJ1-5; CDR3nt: TGTGCCAGCAGTGAGACAGCTAATCAGCCCCAGCATTTT; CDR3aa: CASSETANQPQHF
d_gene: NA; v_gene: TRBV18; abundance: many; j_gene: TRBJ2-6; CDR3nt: TGTGCCAGCTCACCGGATCTCGGCCGGAACTCTGGGGCCAACGTCCTGACTTTC; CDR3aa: CASSPDLGRNSGANVLTF
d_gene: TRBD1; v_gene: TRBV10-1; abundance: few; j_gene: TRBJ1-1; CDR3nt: TGCGCCAGCAGGACAGGGGGCGAGGGGACTGAAGCTTTCTTT; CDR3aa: CASRTGGEGTEAFF
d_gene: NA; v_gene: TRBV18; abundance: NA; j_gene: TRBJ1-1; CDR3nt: TGTGCCAGCACCCAACAGGCCCTGGTCCTGGACACTGAAGCTTTCTTT; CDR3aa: CASTQQALVLDTEAFF
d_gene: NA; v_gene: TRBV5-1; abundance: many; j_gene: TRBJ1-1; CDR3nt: TGCGCCAGCAGCCCGATCTCGGGAGCTGAAGCTTTCTTT; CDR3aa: CASSPISGAEAFF
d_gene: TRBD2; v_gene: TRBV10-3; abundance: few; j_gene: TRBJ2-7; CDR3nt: TGTGCCATCAGAGATGGGACTAGCGGAGAACAGTACTTC; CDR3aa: CAIRDGTSGEQYF
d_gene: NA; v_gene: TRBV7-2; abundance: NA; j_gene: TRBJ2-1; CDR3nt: TGTGCCAGCAGCTTAGCTCCTACAGGCCGATTGCCCTACAATGAGCAGTTCTTC; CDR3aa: CASSLAPTGRLPYNEQFF